This T cell receptor (beta chain) was profiled in a study of CD8 T cell repertoires and HIV-1 epitope variants. At the level of the study: The baseline condition was 1M T cells left uncultured. Study-wide points: This assay reports beta chains of antigen-expanded cells, not T cell function.

Trimming stripped 7 bases from V and 6 bases from J, with 13 bases between. Germline V gene lookup returns CDR1 MNHNY and CDR2 SVGAGI (reference sequence). There are 14 residues in the CDR3. Sequenced by immunoSEQ multiplex PCR; TCRdb stores in-frame clones only, minus some. The sample yields almost 5,500 clones, 65% to 70% seen once. On this clone itself: Antigen specificity is unknown.

This clonotype was obtained from a male donor with HIV. The J gene is TRBJ1-6, the V gene TRBV6-6; a weak D match, TRBD1 (5 bases). Sequencing was carried out using cultured CD8+ T cells derived from PBMCs. CDR3 region: CASTRDSLNSPLHF. The CDR3 bases are TGTGCCAGCACCAGAGACAGCCTTAATTCACCCCTCCACTTT.